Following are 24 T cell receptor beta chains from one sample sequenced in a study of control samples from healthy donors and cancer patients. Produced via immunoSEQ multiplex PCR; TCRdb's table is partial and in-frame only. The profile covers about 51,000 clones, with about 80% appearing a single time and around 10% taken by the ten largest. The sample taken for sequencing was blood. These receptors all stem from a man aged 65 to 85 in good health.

CDR3 DNA sequence: TGTGCCAGCAGGGCGAGTCAAGGGGGCGAGGAGCAGTTCTTC. Translating gives CASRASQGGEEQFF. This rearrangement joins TRBV7-8 to TRBJ2-1; TRBD1 aligns across 7 bases. CDR1 is SGHVS, CDR2 FQNEAQ, per germline. This CDR3 is 14 amino acids long. V lost 6 bases to trimming and J lost 10 bases; unmatched junction nucleotides: 12.

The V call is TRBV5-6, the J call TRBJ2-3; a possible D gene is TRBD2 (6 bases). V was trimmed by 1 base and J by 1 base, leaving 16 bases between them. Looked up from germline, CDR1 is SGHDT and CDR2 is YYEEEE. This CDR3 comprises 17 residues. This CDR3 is CASSLRDHPSGTDTQYF. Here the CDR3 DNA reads TGTGCCAGCAGCTTGAGGGATCACCCTAGCGGCACAGATACGCAGTATTTT.

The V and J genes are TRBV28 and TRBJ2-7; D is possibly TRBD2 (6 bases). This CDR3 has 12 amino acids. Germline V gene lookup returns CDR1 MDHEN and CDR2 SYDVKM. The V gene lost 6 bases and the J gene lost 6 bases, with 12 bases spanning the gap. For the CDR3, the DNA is TGTGCCAGCAGCCTGACTAGTAGCGAGCAGTACTTC. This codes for CASSLTSSEQYF.

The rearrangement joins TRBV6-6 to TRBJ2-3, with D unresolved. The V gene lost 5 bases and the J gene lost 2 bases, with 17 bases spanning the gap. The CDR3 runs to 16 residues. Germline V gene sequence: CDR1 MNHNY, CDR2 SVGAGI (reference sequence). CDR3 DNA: TGTGCCAGCAGTAGATTAGGGAACCGCGTCACAGATACGCAGTATTTT. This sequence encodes CASSRLGNRVTDTQYF.

CDR3 protein: CASSYMTGMNTEAFF. The CDR3 DNA reads TGTGCCAGCAGCTACATGACAGGGATGAACACTGAAGCTTTCTTT. The chain employs TRBV7-2 and TRBJ1-1; 7 bases map to TRBD1. The ends lost 4 bases at V and 0 bases at J; junction bases unmatched: 5. This CDR3 region has 15 residues. Germline CDR1 reads SGHTA; CDR2 reads FQGNSA.

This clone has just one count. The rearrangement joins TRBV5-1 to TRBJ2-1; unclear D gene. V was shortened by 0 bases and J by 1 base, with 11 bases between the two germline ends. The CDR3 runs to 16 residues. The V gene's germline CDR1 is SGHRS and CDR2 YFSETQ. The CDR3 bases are TGCGCCAGCAGCTTGGATTTGGCAAAGTCCTACAATGAGCAGTTCTTC. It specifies CASSLDLAKSYNEQFF.

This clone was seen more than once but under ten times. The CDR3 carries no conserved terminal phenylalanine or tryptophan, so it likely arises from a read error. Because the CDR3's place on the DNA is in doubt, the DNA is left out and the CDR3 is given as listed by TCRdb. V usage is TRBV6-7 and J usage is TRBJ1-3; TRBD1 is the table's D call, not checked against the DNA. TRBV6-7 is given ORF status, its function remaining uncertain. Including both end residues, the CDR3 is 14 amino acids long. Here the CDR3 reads CASSYTPGQGEVSN.

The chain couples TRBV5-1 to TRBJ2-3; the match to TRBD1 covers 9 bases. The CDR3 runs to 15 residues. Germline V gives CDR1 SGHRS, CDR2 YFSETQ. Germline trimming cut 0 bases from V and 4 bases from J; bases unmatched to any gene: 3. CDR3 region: CASSLAGQGPDTQYF. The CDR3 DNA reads TGCGCCAGCAGCTTGGCGGGACAGGGCCCAGATACGCAGTATTTT.

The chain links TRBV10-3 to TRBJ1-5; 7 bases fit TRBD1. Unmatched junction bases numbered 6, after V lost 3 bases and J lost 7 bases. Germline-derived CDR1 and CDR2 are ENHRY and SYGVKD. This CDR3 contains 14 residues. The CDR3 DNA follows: TGTGCCATCAGTGAAGAGGGGGCCCGACAGCCCCAGCATTTT. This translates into CAISEEGARQPQHF.

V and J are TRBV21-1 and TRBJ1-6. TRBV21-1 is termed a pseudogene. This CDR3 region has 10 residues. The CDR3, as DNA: TGTGCCAGTAGAGATTCACCCCTCCACTTT. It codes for CASRDSPLHF.

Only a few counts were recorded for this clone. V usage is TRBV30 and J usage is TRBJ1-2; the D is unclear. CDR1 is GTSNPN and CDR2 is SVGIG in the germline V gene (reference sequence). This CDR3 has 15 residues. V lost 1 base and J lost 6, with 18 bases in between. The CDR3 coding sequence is TGTGCCTGGAGTGCCCTCGACTTGACAATTAATGGCTACACCTTC. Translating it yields CAWSALDLTINGYTF. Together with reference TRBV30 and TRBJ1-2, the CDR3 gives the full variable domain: SQTIHQWPATLVQPVGSPLSLECTVEGTSNPNLYWYRQAAGRGLQLLFYSVGIGQISSEVPQNLSASRPQDRQFILSSKKLLLSDSGFYLCAWSALDLTINGYTFGSGTRLTVV.

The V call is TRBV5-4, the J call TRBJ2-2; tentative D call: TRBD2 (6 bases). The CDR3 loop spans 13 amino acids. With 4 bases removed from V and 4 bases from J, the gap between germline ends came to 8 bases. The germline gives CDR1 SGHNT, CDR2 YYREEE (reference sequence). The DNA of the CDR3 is TGTGCCAGCAGCCCCGGGAGCACCGGGGAGCTGTTTTTT. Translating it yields CASSPGSTGELFF.

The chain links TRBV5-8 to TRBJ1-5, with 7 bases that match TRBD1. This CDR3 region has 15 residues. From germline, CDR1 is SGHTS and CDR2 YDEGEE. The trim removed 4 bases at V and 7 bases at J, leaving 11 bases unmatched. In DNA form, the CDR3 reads TGTGCCAGCAGCCCACGGACAGGCGAAGGACAGCCCCAGCATTTT. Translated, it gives CASSPRTGEGQPQHF. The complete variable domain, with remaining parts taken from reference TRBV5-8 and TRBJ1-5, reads EAGVTQSPTHLIKTRGQQATLRCSPISGHTSVYWYQQALGLGLQFLLWYDEGEERNRGNFPPRFSGRQFPNYSSELNVNALELEDSALYLCASSPRTGEGQPQHFGDGTRLSIL.

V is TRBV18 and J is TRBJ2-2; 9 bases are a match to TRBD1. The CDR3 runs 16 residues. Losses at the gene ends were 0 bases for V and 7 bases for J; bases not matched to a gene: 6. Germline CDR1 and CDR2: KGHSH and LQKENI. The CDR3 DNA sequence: TGTGCCAGCTCACCACCAAACAGGGGGCTGAACGGGGAGCTGTTTTTT. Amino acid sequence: CASSPPNRGLNGELFF.

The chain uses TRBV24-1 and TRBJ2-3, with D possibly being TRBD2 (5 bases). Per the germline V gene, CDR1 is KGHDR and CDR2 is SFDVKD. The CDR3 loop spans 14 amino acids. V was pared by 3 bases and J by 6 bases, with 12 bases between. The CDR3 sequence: CATSDRAVVDTQYF. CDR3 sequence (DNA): TGTGCCACCAGTGATCGAGCGGTGGTGGATACGCAGTATTTT.

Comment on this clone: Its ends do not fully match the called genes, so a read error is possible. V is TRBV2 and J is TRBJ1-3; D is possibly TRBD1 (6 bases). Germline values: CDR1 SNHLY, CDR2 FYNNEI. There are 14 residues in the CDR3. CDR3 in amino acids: CASREGGLGNTIYF. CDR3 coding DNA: TGTGCCAGCAGGGAAGGGGGACTCGGAAACACCATATATTTT.

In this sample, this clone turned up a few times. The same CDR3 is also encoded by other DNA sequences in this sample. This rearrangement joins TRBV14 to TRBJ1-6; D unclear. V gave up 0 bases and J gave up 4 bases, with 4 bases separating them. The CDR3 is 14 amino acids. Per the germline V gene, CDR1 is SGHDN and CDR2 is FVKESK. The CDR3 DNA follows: TGTGCCAGCAGCCAAGACTTTTATAATTCACCCCTCCACTTT. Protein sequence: CASSQDFYNSPLHF.

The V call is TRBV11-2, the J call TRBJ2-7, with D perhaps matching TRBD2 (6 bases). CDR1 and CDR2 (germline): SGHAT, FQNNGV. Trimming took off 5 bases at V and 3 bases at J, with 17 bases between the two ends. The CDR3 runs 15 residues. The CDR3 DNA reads TGTGCCAGCAGCCCCGGGAGCTCGGGGGACTACGAGCAGTACTTC. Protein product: CASSPGSSGDYEQYF.

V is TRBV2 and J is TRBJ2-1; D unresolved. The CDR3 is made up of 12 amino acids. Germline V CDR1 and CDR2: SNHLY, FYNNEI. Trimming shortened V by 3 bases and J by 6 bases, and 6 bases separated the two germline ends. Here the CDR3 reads CASSDVANEQFF. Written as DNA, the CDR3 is TGTGCCAGCAGTGATGTCGCCAATGAGCAGTTCTTC.

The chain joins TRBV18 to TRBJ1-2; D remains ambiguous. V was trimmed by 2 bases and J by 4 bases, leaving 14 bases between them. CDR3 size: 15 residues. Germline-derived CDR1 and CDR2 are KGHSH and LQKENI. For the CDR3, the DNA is TGTGCCAGCTCACCAGAGAACACCGGCGGCTATGGCTACACCTTC. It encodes CASSPENTGGYGYTF.

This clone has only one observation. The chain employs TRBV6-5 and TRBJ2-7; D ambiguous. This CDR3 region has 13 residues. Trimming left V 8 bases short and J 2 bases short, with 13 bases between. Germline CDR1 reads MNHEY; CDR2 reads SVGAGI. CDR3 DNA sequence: TGTGCCAGCCAAGTCACAGACCCCTACGAGCAGTACTTC. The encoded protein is CASQVTDPYEQYF.

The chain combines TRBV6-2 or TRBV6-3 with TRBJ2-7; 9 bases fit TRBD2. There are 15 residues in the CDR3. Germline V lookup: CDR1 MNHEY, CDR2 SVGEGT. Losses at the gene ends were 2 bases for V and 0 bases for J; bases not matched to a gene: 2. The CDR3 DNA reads TGTGCCAGCAGTTACCGCGGGGGGGCCTCCTACGAGCAGTACTTC. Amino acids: CASSYRGGASYEQYF.

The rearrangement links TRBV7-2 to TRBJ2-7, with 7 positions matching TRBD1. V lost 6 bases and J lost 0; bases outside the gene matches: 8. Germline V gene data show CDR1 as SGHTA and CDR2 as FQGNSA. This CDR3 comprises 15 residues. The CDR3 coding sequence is TGTGCCAGCAGGGCCTTTGGGACAGCCTCCTACGAGCAGTACTTC. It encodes CASRAFGTASYEQYF.

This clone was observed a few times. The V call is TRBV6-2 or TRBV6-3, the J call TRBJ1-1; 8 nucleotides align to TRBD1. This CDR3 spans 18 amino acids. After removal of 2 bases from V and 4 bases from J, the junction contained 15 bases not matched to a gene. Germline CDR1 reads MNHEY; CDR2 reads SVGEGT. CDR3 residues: CASSYAGTGTRMGTEAFF. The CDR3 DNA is TGTGCCAGCAGTTACGCCGGGACAGGAACGCGAATGGGCACTGAAGCTTTCTTT.